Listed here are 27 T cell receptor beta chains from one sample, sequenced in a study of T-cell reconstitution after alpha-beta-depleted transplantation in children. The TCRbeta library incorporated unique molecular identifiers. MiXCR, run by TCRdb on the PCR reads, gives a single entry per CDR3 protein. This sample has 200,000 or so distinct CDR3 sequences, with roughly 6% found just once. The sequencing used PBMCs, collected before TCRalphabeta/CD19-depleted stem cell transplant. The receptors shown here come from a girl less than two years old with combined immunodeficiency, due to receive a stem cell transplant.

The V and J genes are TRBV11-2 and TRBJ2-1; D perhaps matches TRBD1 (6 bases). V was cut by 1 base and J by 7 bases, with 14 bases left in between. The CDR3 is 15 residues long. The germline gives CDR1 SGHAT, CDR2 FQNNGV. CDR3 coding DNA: TGTGCCAGCAGCTTAGTGAGGGGGATTTTGAATGAGCAGTTCTTC. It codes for CASSLVRGILNEQFF. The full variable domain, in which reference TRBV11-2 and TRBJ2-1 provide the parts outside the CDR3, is EAGVAQSPRYKIIEKRQSVAFWCNPISGHATLYWYQQILGQGPKLLIQFQNNGVVDDSQLPKDRFSAERLKGVDSTLKIQPAKLEDSAVYLCASSLVRGILNEQFFGPGTRLTVL.

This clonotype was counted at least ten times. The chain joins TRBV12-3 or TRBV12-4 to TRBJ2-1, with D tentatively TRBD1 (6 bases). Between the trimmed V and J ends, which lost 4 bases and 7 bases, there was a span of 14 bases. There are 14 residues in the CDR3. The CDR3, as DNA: TGTGCCAGCAGTTCGCCCAGGGGCGGGAATGAGCAGTTCTTC. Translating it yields CASSSPRGGNEQFF.

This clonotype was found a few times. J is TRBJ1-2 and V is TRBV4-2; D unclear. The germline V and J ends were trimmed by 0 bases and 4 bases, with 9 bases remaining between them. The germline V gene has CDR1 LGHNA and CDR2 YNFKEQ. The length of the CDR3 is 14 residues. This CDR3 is CASSQDRLVYGYTF. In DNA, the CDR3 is TGTGCCAGCAGCCAAGATCGGCTTGTCTATGGCTACACCTTC.

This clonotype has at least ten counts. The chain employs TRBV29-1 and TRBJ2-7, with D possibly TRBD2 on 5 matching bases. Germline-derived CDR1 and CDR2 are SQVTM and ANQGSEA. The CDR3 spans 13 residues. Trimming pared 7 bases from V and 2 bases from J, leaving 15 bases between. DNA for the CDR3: TGCAGCGCCCGGACTGCCTCTGCCTACGAGCAGTACTTC. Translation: CSARTASAYEQYF.

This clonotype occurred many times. CDR3 nucleotide sequence: TGTGCCAGCAGCTTCGGGATTAGCGGACCCGGGGCGCAGTATTTT. Amino acid sequence: CASSFGISGPGAQYF. The J gene is TRBJ2-3, the V gene TRBV12-3 or TRBV12-4; D may be TRBD2 (6 bases). The CDR3 has 15 residues. V gave up 6 bases and J gave up 10 bases, with 23 bases separating them.

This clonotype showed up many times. CDR3 nucleotides: TGTGCCAGCAGCGTTCGCCGGGACAGGGCCTACGAGCAGTACTTC. As protein: CASSVRRDRAYEQYF. The chain combines TRBV7-7 with TRBJ2-7; 9 bases are shared with TRBD1. Trimming removed 5 bases from V and 2 bases from J; junction bases left unmatched: 7. The CDR3 contains 15 residues. Germline CDR1 is SSHAT and CDR2 is FNYEAQ (reference sequence).

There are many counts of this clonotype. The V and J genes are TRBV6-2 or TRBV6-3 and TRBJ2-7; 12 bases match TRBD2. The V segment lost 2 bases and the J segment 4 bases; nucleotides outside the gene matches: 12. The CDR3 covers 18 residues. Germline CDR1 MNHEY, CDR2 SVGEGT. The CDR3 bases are TGTGCCAGCAGTTACACGACTAGCGGGAGAGAGGAGGTATACGAGCAGTACTTC. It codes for CASSYTTSGREEVYEQYF.

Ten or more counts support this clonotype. CDR3 sequence: CASSTRGAAQYNEQFF. The CDR3, as DNA: TGTGCCAGCAGCACCCGGGGAGCGGCACAATACAATGAGCAGTTCTTC. V usage is TRBV7-3 and J usage is TRBJ2-1, with D tentatively TRBD2 (5 bases). V was shortened by 5 bases and J by 4 bases, with 18 bases between the two germline ends. From germline, CDR1 is SGHTA and CDR2 FQGTGA. There are 16 residues in the CDR3. Drawing the rest from reference TRBV7-3 and TRBJ2-1, the complete variable domain is GAGVSQTPSNKVTEKGKYVELRCDPISGHTALYWYRQSLGQGPEFLIYFQGTGAADDSGLPNDRFFAVRPEGSVSTLKIQRTERGDSAVYLCASSTRGAAQYNEQFFGPGTRLTVL.

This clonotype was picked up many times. CDR3 amino acids: CSAKREQETQYF. The CDR3 DNA follows: TGCAGTGCTAAGCGGGAGCAAGAGACCCAGTACTTC. V gene TRBV20-1 combines with J gene TRBJ2-5; 8 bases agree with TRBD2. Per the germline V gene, CDR1 is DFQATT and CDR2 is SNEGSKA (reference sequence). V was clipped by 4 bases and J by 2 bases; unmatched bases: 0. This CDR3 contains 12 residues.

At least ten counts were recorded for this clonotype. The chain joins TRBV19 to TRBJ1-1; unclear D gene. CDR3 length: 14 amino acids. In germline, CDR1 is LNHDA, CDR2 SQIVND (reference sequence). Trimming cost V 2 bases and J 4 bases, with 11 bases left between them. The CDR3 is CASSIPLGVTEAFF. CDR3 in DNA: TGTGCCAGTAGTATACCCCTTGGGGTCACTGAAGCTTTCTTT.

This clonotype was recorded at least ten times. The CDR3 DNA is TGCAGCGCACTGTTTGTCGGGGAGCTGTTTTTT. Protein product: CSALFVGELFF. The V call is TRBV29-1, the J call TRBJ2-2; D unresolved. V was shortened by 7 bases and J by 7 bases, with 10 bases between the two germline ends. The CDR3 covers 11 residues. CDR1 and CDR2 (germline): SQVTM, ANQGSEA.

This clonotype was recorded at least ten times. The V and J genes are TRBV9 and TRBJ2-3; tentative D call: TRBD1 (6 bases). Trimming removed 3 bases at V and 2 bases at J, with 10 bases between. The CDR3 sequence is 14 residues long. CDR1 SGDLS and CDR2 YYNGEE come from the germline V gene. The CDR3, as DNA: TGTGCCAGCAGCGCAAGGACAGACACAGATACGCAGTATTTT. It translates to CASSARTDTDTQYF.

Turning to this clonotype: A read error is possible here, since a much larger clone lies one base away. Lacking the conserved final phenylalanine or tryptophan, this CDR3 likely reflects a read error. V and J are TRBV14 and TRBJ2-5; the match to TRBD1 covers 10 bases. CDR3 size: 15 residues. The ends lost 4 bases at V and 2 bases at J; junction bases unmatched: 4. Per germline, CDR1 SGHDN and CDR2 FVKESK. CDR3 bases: TGTGCCAGCAGCCCCCGGGACAGGGGTCAAGAGACCCAGTACTGC. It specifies CASSPRDRGQETQYC.

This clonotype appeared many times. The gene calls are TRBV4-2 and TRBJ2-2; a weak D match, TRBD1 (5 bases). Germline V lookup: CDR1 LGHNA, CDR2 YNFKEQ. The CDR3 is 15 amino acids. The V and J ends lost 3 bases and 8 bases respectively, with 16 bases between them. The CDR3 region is CASSHRTQVLGELFF. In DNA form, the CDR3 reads TGTGCCAGCAGCCACCGAACACAGGTTCTTGGGGAGCTGTTTTTT.

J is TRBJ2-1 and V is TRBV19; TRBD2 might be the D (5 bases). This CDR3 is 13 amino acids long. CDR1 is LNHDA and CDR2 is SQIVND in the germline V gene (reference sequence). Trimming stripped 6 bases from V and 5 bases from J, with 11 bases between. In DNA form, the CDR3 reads TGTGCCAGTAGGGACCGGGGAGACAATGAGCAGTTCTTC. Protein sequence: CASRDRGDNEQFF.

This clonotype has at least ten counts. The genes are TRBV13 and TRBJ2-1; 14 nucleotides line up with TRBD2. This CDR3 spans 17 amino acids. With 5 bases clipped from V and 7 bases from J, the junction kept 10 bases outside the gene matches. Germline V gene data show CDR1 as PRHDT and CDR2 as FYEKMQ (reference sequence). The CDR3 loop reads CASSQGLAGEIGNEQFF. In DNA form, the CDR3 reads TGTGCCAGCAGCCAGGGACTAGCGGGAGAGATTGGTAATGAGCAGTTCTTC.

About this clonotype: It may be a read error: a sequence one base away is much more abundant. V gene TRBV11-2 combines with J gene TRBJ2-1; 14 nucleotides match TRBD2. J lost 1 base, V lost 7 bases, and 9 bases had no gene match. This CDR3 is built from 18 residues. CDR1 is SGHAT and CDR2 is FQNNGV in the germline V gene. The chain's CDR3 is CASIFQGTSGSSYNEQFF. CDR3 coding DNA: TGTGCCAGCATCTTCCAAGGGACTAGCGGGAGTTCCTACAATGAGCAGTTCTTC. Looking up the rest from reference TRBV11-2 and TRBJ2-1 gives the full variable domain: EAGVAQSPRYKIIEKRQSVAFWCNPISGHATLYWYQQILGQGPKLLIQFQNNGVVDDSQLPKDRFSAERLKGVDSTLKIQPAKLEDSAVYLCASIFQGTSGSSYNEQFFGPGTRLTVL.

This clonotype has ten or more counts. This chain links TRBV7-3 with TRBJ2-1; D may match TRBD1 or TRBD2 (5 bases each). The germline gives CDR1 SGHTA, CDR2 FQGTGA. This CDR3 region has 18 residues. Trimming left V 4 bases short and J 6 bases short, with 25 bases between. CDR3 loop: CASSSHPLGRDDINEQFF. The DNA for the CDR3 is TGTGCCAGCAGCTCCCATCCCCTCGGAAGGGACGACATCAATGAGCAGTTCTTC. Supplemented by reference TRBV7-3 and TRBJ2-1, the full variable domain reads GAGVSQTPSNKVTEKGKYVELRCDPISGHTALYWYRQSLGQGPEFLIYFQGTGAADDSGLPNDRFFAVRPEGSVSTLKIQRTERGDSAVYLCASSSHPLGRDDINEQFFGPGTRLTVL.

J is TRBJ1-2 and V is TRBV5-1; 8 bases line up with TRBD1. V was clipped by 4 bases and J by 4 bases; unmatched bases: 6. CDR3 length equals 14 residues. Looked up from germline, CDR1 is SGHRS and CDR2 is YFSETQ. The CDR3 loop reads CASSVGQVGYGYTF. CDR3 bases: TGCGCCAGCAGCGTGGGACAGGTGGGCTATGGCTACACCTTC. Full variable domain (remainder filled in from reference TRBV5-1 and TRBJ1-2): KAGVTQTPRYLIKTRGQQVTLSCSPISGHRSVSWYQQTPGQGLQFLFEYFSETQRNKGNFPGRFSGRQFSNSRSEMNVSTLELGDSALYLCASSVGQVGYGYTFGSGTRLTVV.

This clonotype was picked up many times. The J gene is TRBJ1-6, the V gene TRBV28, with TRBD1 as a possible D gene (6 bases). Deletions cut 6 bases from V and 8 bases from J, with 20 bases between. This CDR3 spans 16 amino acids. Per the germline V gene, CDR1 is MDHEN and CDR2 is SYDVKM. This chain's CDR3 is CASSHSRYGGYSPLHF. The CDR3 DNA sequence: TGTGCCAGCAGCCACAGCCGATATGGGGGCTATTCACCCCTCCACTTT. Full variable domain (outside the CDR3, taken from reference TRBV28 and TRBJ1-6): DVKVTQSSRYLVKRTGEKVFLECVQDMDHENMFWYRQDPGLGLRLIYFSYDVKMKEKGDIPEGYSVSREKKERFSLILESASTNQTSMYLCASSHSRYGGYSPLHFGNGTRLTVT.

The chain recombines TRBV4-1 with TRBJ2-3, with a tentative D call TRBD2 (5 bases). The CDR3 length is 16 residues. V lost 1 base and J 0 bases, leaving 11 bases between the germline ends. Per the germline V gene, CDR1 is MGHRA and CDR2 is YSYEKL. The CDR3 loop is CASSQVAEASTDTQYF. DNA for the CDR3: TGCGCCAGCAGCCAAGTGGCGGAGGCGAGCACAGATACGCAGTATTTT.

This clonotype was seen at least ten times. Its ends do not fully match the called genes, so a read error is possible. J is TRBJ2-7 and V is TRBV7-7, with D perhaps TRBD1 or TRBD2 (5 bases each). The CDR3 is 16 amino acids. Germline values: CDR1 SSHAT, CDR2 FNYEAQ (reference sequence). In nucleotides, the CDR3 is TGTGCTAGCAGCTTAGCGTGGGTCCCCGAAAAGGGGGAGCAGTACTTC. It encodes CASSLAWVPEKGEQYF.

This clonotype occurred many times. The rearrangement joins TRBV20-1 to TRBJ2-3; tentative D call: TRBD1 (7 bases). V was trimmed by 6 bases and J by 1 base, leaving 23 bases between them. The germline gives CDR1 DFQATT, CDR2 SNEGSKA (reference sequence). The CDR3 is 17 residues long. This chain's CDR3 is CSAQRLGTEEGTDTQYF. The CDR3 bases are TGCAGTGCCCAACGACTAGGGACAGAGGAGGGCACAGATACGCAGTATTTT.

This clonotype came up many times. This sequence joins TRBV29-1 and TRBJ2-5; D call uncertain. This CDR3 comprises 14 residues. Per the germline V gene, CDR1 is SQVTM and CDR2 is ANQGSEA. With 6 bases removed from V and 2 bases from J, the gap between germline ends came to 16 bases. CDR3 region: CSVKDRTGQETQYF. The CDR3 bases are TGCAGCGTGAAGGATCGTACCGGGCAAGAGACCCAGTACTTC.

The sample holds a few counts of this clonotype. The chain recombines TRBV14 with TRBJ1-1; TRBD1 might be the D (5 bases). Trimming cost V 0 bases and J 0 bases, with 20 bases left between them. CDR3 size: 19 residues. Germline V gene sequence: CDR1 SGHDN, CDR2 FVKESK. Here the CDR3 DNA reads TGTGCCAGCAGCCAAGAGGGACCCAGGGACCATCTCATGAACACTGAAGCTTTCTTT. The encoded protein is CASSQEGPRDHLMNTEAFF.

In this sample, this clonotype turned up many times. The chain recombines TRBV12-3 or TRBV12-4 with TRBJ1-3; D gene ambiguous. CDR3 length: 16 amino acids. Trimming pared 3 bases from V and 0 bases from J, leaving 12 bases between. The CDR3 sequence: CASSFSGLDSGNTIYF. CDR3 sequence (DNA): TGTGCCAGCAGTTTTAGCGGTCTAGACTCTGGAAACACCATATATTTT.

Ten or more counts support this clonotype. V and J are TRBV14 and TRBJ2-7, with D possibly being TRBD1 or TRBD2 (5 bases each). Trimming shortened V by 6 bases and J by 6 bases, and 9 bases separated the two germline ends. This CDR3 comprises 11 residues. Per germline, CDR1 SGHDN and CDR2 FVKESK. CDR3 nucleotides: TGTGCCAGCAGTTCAGGGACCGAGCAGTACTTC. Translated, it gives CASSSGTEQYF.